Listed below are T cell receptor beta chains from one sample, sequenced in a study of T-cell memory formation after mild COVID-19. TCRdb re-called the 5' RACE reads through MiXCR, storing one row per CDR3 protein. The sample has roughly 400,000 distinct CDR3 sequences, roughly 18% seen once; the top ten hold around a fifth. The source material was PBMCs or a T cell subset sorted from them (not recorded which). Receptors were obtained from a man aged 18 to 30 who had mild COVID-19 (a few samples of this study predate the infection). Cell type and time point are not known. The CDR3 runs from the conserved cysteine through the conserved F or W. A D gene is named only where the DNA matches it firmly. Rows give clone size only sometimes, using once, few, many, or a class for an expanded clone.

.	.	TRBV6-6	TRBJ1-5	CASSPEASNQPQHF	TGTGCCAGCAGTCCCGAGGCTAGCAATCAGCCCCAGCATTTT
.	.	TRBV4-3	TRBJ1-2	CASSQGVGGSYGYTF	TGCGCCAGCAGCCAAGGGGTGGGGGGCTCCTATGGCTACACCTTC
.	.	TRBV6-2/TRBV6-3	TRBJ1-1	CASSELGTSRTEAFF	TGTGCCAGCAGCGAGTTAGGGACATCGAGGACTGAAGCTTTCTTT
.	many	TRBV4-2	TRBJ1-2	CASSRRTENYGYTF	TGTGCCAGCAGCCGTCGGACAGAAAACTATGGCTACACCTTC
TRBD2	.	TRBV24-1	TRBJ2-3	CATSASGGDTQYF	TGTGCCACCAGTGCCTCGGGGGGTGATACGCAGTATTTT
.	.	TRBV11-3	TRBJ2-1	CASSGGGPYNEQFF	TGTGCCAGCAGTGGGGGGGGGCCGTACAATGAGCAGTTCTTC
.	.	TRBV5-6	TRBJ2-7	CASSLAGGRPYEQYF	TGTGCCAGCAGCCTTGCCGGGGGGCGGCCCTACGAGCAGTACTTC
TRBD1	.	TRBV7-2	TRBJ2-1	CASSRTGTVNEQFF	TGTGCCAGCAGCAGGACAGGGACCGTGAATGAGCAGTTCTTC
.	few	TRBV6-6	TRBJ1-2	CASIKGDRNYGYTF	TGTGCCAGCATCAAGGGGGACCGAAACTATGGCTACACCTTC
TRBD2	few	TRBV7-2	TRBJ2-3	CASSLPPGRGGRIHYF	TGTGCCAGCAGCTTACCCCCGGGGCGGGGGGGCCGGATTCACTATTTT
.	few	TRBV7-2	TRBJ1-2	CASSFDGTQPYGYTF	TGTGCCAGCAGCTTTGACGGGACCCAGCCTTATGGCTACACCTTC
.	few	TRBV18	TRBJ2-2	CASSTDLNTGELFF	TGTGCCAGCTCAACGGACTTAAACACCGGGGAGCTGTTTTTT
.	.	TRBV6-1	TRBJ1-4	CASSALRGETEKLFF	TGTGCCAGCAGTGCCCTTCGAGGTGAGACTGAAAAACTGTTTTTT
TRBD1	.	TRBV4-2	TRBJ1-5	CASSQEDRAIGNQPQHF	TGTGCCAGCAGCCAAGAGGACAGGGCGATCGGCAATCAGCCCCAGCATTTT
TRBD2	few	TRBV5-6	TRBJ2-5	CASSQGLAGYFGAQYF	TGTGCCAGCAGCCAGGGACTAGCGGGATATTTCGGGGCCCAGTACTTC
.	.	TRBV19	TRBJ1-1	CASVWGLGTEAFF	TGTGCCAGCGTGTGGGGATTGGGCACTGAAGCTTTCTTT
.	few	TRBV12-3/TRBV12-4	TRBJ2-7	CASTPWSGSYEQYF	TGTGCCAGCACCCCGTGGTCGGGGTCCTACGAGCAGTACTTC
TRBD2	.	TRBV6-2/TRBV6-3	TRBJ2-7	CASSYLAGLSYEQYF	TGTGCCAGCAGTTACCTAGCGGGCCTCTCCTACGAGCAGTACTTC
.	.	TRBV29-1	TRBJ2-7	CSVEGLRREQYF	TGCAGCGTTGAAGGTCTTAGGCGCGAGCAGTACTTC
.	few	TRBV20-1	TRBJ1-1	CSAFSQGVTEAFF	TGCAGTGCTTTCAGTCAGGGTGTCACTGAAGCTTTCTTT
.	few	TRBV7-9	TRBJ2-5	CASGRDRLQETQYF	TGTGCCAGCGGGAGGGACAGACTGCAAGAGACCCAGTACTTC
.	few	TRBV7-9	TRBJ2-1	CASSSSPSPTGPHEQFF	TGTGCCAGCAGCTCTAGCCCCTCCCCCACAGGGCCCCATGAGCAGTTCTTC
.	.	TRBV5-1	TRBJ1-1	CASSLVEVVTEAFF	TGCGCCAGCAGCTTGGTGGAGGTGGTCACTGAAGCTTTCTTT
TRBD1	.	TRBV5-1	TRBJ2-2	CASSFRDRGRDTGELFF	TGCGCCAGCAGCTTCCGGGACAGGGGGCGAGACACCGGGGAGCTGTTTTTT
.	few	TRBV12-3/TRBV12-4	TRBJ1-3	CASSWAGGNTIYF	TGTGCCAGCAGTTGGGCCGGGGGAAACACCATATATTTT
TRBD1	.	TRBV2	TRBJ1-2	CASSTGQGALYGYTF	TGTGCCAGCAGTACGGGACAGGGGGCCCTCTATGGCTACACCTTC
TRBD1	once	TRBV19	TRBJ1-1	CATLGRGRFTEAFF	TGTGCCACCCTCGGCAGGGGGCGATTCACTGAAGCTTTCTTT
.	.	TRBV18	TRBJ1-1	CASSRTPLGGRANEAFF	TGTGCCAGCTCACGAACGCCACTTGGGGGGCGAGCAAATGAAGCTTTCTTT
.	.	TRBV2	TRBJ2-1	CASIRWGNNEQFF	TGTGCCAGCATAAGGTGGGGGAACAATGAGCAGTTCTTC
TRBD2	.	TRBV6-5	TRBJ2-7	CASSYGGGAYEQYF	TGTGCCAGCAGTTACGGCGGGGGGGCCTACGAGCAGTACTTC
.	few	TRBV6-5	TRBJ2-1	CASSYRASYNEQFF	TGTGCCAGCAGTTACCGGGCCAGCTACAATGAGCAGTTCTTC
.	.	TRBV20-1	TRBJ1-2	CSARVGTLVYGYTF	TGCAGTGCTAGAGTCGGGACCCTGGTATATGGCTACACCTTC
.	few	TRBV10-3	TRBJ2-3	CAISDSTDTQYF	TGTGCCATCAGTGATAGCACAGATACGCAGTATTTT
.	.	TRBV7-2	TRBJ1-1	CASSLGTITAGPTETNTEAFF	TGTGCCAGCAGCTTAGGAACGATCACCGCGGGGCCAACCGAAACGAACACTGAAGCTTTCTTT
.	.	TRBV19	TRBJ1-1	CATLPRGGRDTEAFF	TGTGCCACCCTCCCGAGAGGGGGACGTGACACTGAAGCTTTCTTT
.	.	TRBV7-9	TRBJ2-7	CASRYTGTYEQYF	TGTGCCAGCAGGTATACAGGGACCTACGAGCAGTACTTC
TRBD1	.	TRBV25-1	TRBJ1-2	CASWAARGLSGGYTF	TGTGCCAGCTGGGCCGCCAGGGGGCTTTCGGGTGGCTACACCTTC
.	many	TRBV25-1	TRBJ2-7	CASSEWGRTYEQYF	TGTGCCAGCAGTGAATGGGGCAGGACCTACGAGCAGTACTTC
.	.	TRBV12-3/TRBV12-4	TRBJ2-3	CATDYVGDTQYF	TGTGCCACCGACTACGTGGGAGATACGCAGTATTTT
.	few	TRBV7-8	TRBJ2-1	CASSFLQPASSYNEQFF	TGTGCCAGCAGCTTTCTCCAACCTGCAAGCTCCTACAATGAGCAGTTCTTC
.	.	TRBV12-3/TRBV12-4	TRBJ1-1	CASSPRDWGTEAFF	TGTGCCAGCAGTCCGCGGGATTGGGGAACTGAAGCTTTCTTT
TRBD2	few	TRBV20-1	TRBJ2-3	CSARDPWRGGLYF	TGCAGTGCTAGAGACCCCTGGCGGGGGGGCTTGTATTTT
.	few	TRBV6-6	TRBJ2-5	CASTLIGGPGTSAWETQYF	TGTGCCAGCACCCTAATCGGAGGCCCCGGGACATCGGCCTGGGAGACCCAGTACTTC
TRBD2	many	TRBV10-2	TRBJ2-3	CASKGDAGVDTQYF	TGCGCCAGCAAAGGGGATGCGGGGGTAGATACGCAGTATTTT
TRBD2	.	TRBV20-1	TRBJ2-3	CSARARGGVRTDTQYF	TGCAGTGCTAGAGCCCGGGGGGGAGTTAGGACAGATACGCAGTATTTT
.	.	TRBV13	TRBJ2-5	CASSFWWGGETQYF	TGTGCCAGCAGCTTTTGGTGGGGAGGAGAGACCCAGTACTTC